Each of the 26 T cell receptor beta chains below was sequenced from the same sample in a study of blood T cell repertoires in COVID-19 (dated by TCRdb to 2018 to 2020). To prepare the library, the immunoSEQ multiplex PCR assay was applied. TCRdb holds this immuneACCESS table with in-frame rearrangements only. Some clones are missing; in checked studies, unresolved V genes explain under half, and the rest has no known cause. For this sample the table gives tens of thousands of clones, of which approximately 89% were detected only once. The leading ten clones occupy approximately 6.3% of the sample. Sample: peripheral blood. The source is a man aged 45-65 years with active COVID-19.

The CDR3 DNA reads as TGTGCCAGCAGCCAAGACTCGCCGATTCCAATAAGCTTAGCCAAAAACATTCAGTACTTC. Translation gives CASSQDSPIPISLAKNIQYF. V and J are TRBV3-1 (or the pseudogene TRBV3-2) and TRBJ2-4; D is unresolved. CDR3 length: 20 residues. From germline, CDR1 is LGHDT and CDR2 YNNKEL (reference sequence). The ends were cut back, 0 bases at V and 0 bases at J, with 21 bases in the middle.

This chain connects TRBV15 to TRBJ2-1; 7 nucleotides align to TRBD2. J lost 7 bases, V lost 1 base, and 16 bases had no gene match. Germline V gene sequence: CDR1 LNHNV, CDR2 YYDKDF (reference sequence). This CDR3 comprises 18 residues. The CDR3 DNA is TGTGCCACCAGCAGAGGGGGAGGGGTCCGGCGGATCGAAAATGAGCAGTTCTTC. It translates to CATSRGGGVRRIENEQFF.

This chain joins TRBV23-1 and TRBJ2-1, with 7 bases identical to TRBD2. TRBV23-1 is annotated as an ORF whose role is uncertain. J lost 9 bases, V lost 10 bases, and 6 bases had no gene match. The CDR3 runs 11 residues. This CDR3 is CAINPGGEQFF. The CDR3 DNA sequence: TGCGCCATCAACCCGGGGGGTGAGCAGTTCTTC.

This chain uses TRBV14 with TRBJ2-7, with 8 positions matching TRBD1. The CDR3 is 14 amino acids. Germline values: CDR1 SGHDN, CDR2 FVKESK. Trimming took 0 bases from V and 7 from J; bases not matched to a gene: 5. The CDR3: CASSQDRGLGEQYF. In DNA, the CDR3 is TGTGCCAGCAGCCAAGACAGGGGGCTGGGTGAGCAGTACTTC.

This chain links TRBV13 with TRBJ2-7; D is possibly TRBD2 (5 bases). This CDR3 is 13 amino acids long. The V gene lost 1 base and the J gene lost 6 bases, with 10 bases spanning the gap. The germline V gene encodes CDR1 PRHDT and CDR2 FYEKMQ (reference sequence). CDR3 in amino acids: CASSLVGEPEQYF. In nucleotides, the CDR3 is TGTGCCAGCAGCTTAGTTGGGGAGCCCGAGCAGTACTTC.

The CDR3 DNA is TGTGCCAGCAGCCCAACCGGGACAGCGACCTACGAGCAGTACTTC. Translation: CASSPTGTATYEQYF. V is TRBV7-2 and J is TRBJ2-7, with 7 bases identical to TRBD1. The CDR3 has 15 amino acids. Germline CDR1 is SGHTA and CDR2 is FQGNSA. The J segment lost 2 bases and the V segment lost 5 bases, leaving 9 bases of the junction unmatched.

J is TRBJ1-5 and V is TRBV5-6; 8 bases line up with TRBD1. V shed 3 bases, J shed 4 bases, and the junction held 9 bases outside the gene matches. This CDR3 has 16 residues. Germline CDR1 is SGHDT and CDR2 is YYEEEE. CDR3 sequence reads: CASSSSPDRANQPQHF. The CDR3 bases are TGTGCCAGCAGCTCCAGCCCGGACAGGGCAAATCAGCCCCAGCATTTT.

The chain has TRBV30 and TRBJ2-1, with TRBD2 matching 14 bases. Germline values: CDR1 GTSNPN, CDR2 SVGIG (reference sequence). There are 13 residues in the CDR3. The ends lost 5 bases at V and 6 bases at J; junction bases unmatched: 0. DNA of the CDR3: TGTGCCTGGGGGACTAGCGGGAGCAATGAGCAGTTCTTC. Residues: CAWGTSGSNEQFF.

CDR3 nucleotide sequence: TGTGCCAGCAGACCCGGGACAGGGTATGGAAACACCATATATTTT. It encodes CASRPGTGYGNTIYF. V gene TRBV5-4 combines with J gene TRBJ1-3, with 9 bases fitting TRBD1. The CDR3 is 15 residues long. Losses at the gene ends were 5 bases for V and 3 bases for J; bases not matched to a gene: 6. Per germline, CDR1 SGHNT and CDR2 YYREEE (reference sequence). Combining the CDR3 with reference TRBV5-4 and TRBJ1-3 gives the whole variable domain ETGVTQSPTHLIKTRGQQVTLRCSSQSGHNTVSWYQQALGQGPQFIFQYYREEENGRGNFPPRFSGLQFPNYSSELNVNALELDDSALYLCASRPGTGYGNTIYFGEGSWLTVV.

The chain links TRBV7-6 to TRBJ2-2; 7 nucleotides align to TRBD2. In germline, CDR1 is SGHVS, CDR2 FNYEAQ. CDR3 length: 16 residues. After removal of 3 bases from V and 6 bases from J, the junction contained 10 bases not matched to a gene. The CDR3 nucleotides read TGTGCCAGCAGCTTCTTTGCGGGGGTCGGGGCCGGGGAGCTGTTTTTT. It is translated as CASSFFAGVGAGELFF.

About this clone itself: One junction end disagrees with the germline gene, perhaps due to a read error. The gene calls are TRBV4-1 and TRBJ2-2, with D maybe TRBD2 (6 bases). Germline V gene data show CDR1 as MGHRA and CDR2 as YSYEKL. CDR3 length: 12 residues. The CDR3 coding sequence is TGCGCCAGCAGCCAAGAGGTGGGGGGGCTGTTTTTT. It translates to CASSQEVGGLFF.

The chain couples TRBV5-6 to TRBJ1-1; D is possibly TRBD1 (5 bases). The CDR3 is 15 residues long. Trimming left V 1 base short and J 2 bases short, with 12 bases between. Germline CDR1 SGHDT, CDR2 YYEEEE. The CDR3 bases are TGTGCCAGCAGCTTGTTCCAGGGCCTCAACACTGAAGCTTTCTTT. This encodes CASSLFQGLNTEAFF.

The genes are TRBV28 and TRBJ1-6; perhaps TRBD1 as D (6 bases). The CDR3 has 15 amino acids. V lost 4 bases and J 7 bases, leaving 14 bases between the germline ends. CDR1 and CDR2 (germline): MDHEN, SYDVKM. CDR3 nucleotide sequence: TGTGCCAGCAGTTCACCAGGACAGCTAAATTCACCCCTCCACTTT. Translating it yields CASSSPGQLNSPLHF. The full variable domain, its missing parts supplied by reference TRBV28 and TRBJ1-6, is DVKVTQSSRYLVKRTGEKVFLECVQDMDHENMFWYRQDPGLGLRLIYFSYDVKMKEKGDIPEGYSVSREKKERFSLILESASTNQTSMYLCASSSPGQLNSPLHFGNGTRLTVT.

The CDR3 DNA is TGCGCCAGCAGCTTGGTGCCTATAGCGGGAGACACCGGGGAGCTGTTTTTT. Amino acid sequence: CASSLVPIAGDTGELFF. V usage is TRBV5-1 and J usage is TRBJ2-2; TRBD2 agrees at 9 bases. The CDR3 covers 17 residues. Looked up from germline, CDR1 is SGHRS and CDR2 is YFSETQ. V lost 0 bases and J lost 3; bases outside the gene matches: 6.

This clone was picked up one time. One end of the junction fails to match germline, which may point to a read error. The rearrangement links TRBV28 to TRBJ1-2, with a possible D match to TRBD1 (6 bases). The CDR3 spans 11 residues. The germline gives CDR1 MDHEN, CDR2 SYDVKM. The CDR3 DNA reads as TGTGCCAGCAGCCAAGGATCGCGGGGGCAATTC. Amino acid sequence: CASSQGSRGQF.

The chain has TRBV9 and TRBJ2-1; D may be TRBD2 (5 bases). Germline V gives CDR1 SGDLS, CDR2 YYNGEE. V was clipped by 4 bases and J by 5 bases, with 19 bases between them. CDR3 length: 16 residues. CDR3 nucleotide sequence: TGTGCCAGCAGCCGTGATGGACTCGATTACAACAATGAGCAGTTCTTC. Its translation is CASSRDGLDYNNEQFF.

In this sample, this clone turned up once. The chain joins TRBV5-1 to TRBJ2-5, with a tentative D call TRBD1 (5 bases). Between the trimmed V and J ends, which lost 4 bases and 7 bases, there was a span of 32 bases. The CDR3 sequence is 19 residues long. Germline assignment: CDR1 SGHRS and CDR2 YFSETQ. This chain's CDR3 is CASSAGPNSVDYYQGTQYF. The CDR3 bases are TGCGCCAGCAGCGCAGGACCAAACAGCGTCGATTACTACCAGGGGACCCAGTACTTC.

This sequence joins TRBV5-6 and TRBJ1-3; possible D gene TRBD1, 5 bases. V lost 0 bases to trimming and J lost 1 base, with 5 bases between them. This CDR3 contains 14 residues. Germline V gene sequence: CDR1 SGHDT, CDR2 YYEEEE. The CDR3 here is CASSLAGSGNTIYF. The CDR3 coding sequence is TGTGCCAGCAGCTTGGCAGGGTCTGGAAACACCATATATTTT.

The chain carries TRBV21-1 and TRBJ2-3; the D call TRBD2 from the table was never checked on the DNA. TRBV21-1 is tagged as a pseudogene. This CDR3 comprises 17 residues. This CDR3 is CASLGLAGGLGTDTQYF. The CDR3 DNA sequence: TGTGCCAGCCTCGGGCTGGCGGGAGGCTTGGGCACAGATACGCAGTATTTT.

This sequence joins TRBV4-1 and TRBJ2-7, with 8 bases lining up with TRBD2. There are 16 residues in the CDR3. V was pared by 0 bases and J by 3 bases, with 7 bases of the junction left unmatched. Germline V gene sequence: CDR1 MGHRA, CDR2 YSYEKL. CDR3 region: CASSQDGLATVYEQYF. CDR3 DNA sequence: TGCGCCAGCAGCCAAGACGGACTAGCAACGGTCTACGAGCAGTACTTC.

CDR3 sequence reads: CASSVGQEANVLTF. CDR3 DNA: TGTGCCAGCAGCGTCGGACAGGAGGCCAACGTCCTGACTTTC. This sequence joins TRBV9 and TRBJ2-6; 7 bases are a match to TRBD1. Trimming removed 2 bases from V and 6 bases from J; junction bases left unmatched: 2. The CDR3 covers 14 residues. The V gene's germline CDR1 is SGDLS and CDR2 YYNGEE. Together with reference TRBV9 and TRBJ2-6, the CDR3 gives the full variable domain: DSGVTQTPKHLITATGQRVTLRCSPRSGDLSVYWYQQSLDQGLQFLIQYYNGEERAKGNILERFSAQQFPDLHSELNLSSLELGDSALYFCASSVGQEANVLTFGAGSRLTVL.

This chain joins TRBV7-9 and TRBJ1-2; 9 bases map to TRBD1. Losses at the gene ends were 6 bases for V and 5 bases for J; bases not matched to a gene: 7. The CDR3 covers 14 residues. The V gene's germline CDR1 is SEHNR and CDR2 FQNEAQ (reference sequence). The CDR3 reads CASSKGQGSYGYTF. The CDR3 nucleotides read TGTGCCAGCAGTAAAGGACAGGGGTCATATGGCTACACCTTC.

The chain employs TRBV5-3 and TRBJ2-3; 8 positions match TRBD2. TRBV5-3 is noted as an ORF with a role that remains uncertain. This CDR3 comprises 16 residues. The V and J ends lost 3 bases and 2 bases, in that order; junction bases with no gene match: 8. The CDR3, as DNA: TGTGCCAGAAGCTCTGTAAGCGGGGGATTCACAGATACGCAGTATTTT. It specifies CARSSVSGGFTDTQYF.

This chain uses TRBV28 with TRBJ1-1; no definite D call. The CDR3 runs 12 residues. In germline, CDR1 is MDHEN, CDR2 SYDVKM. V was trimmed by 3 bases and J by 11 bases, leaving 13 bases between them. Here the CDR3 reads CASSLQRFGAFF. DNA for the CDR3: TGTGCCAGCAGTTTGCAGAGGTTCGGGGCTTTCTTT. Full variable domain (rest looked up from reference TRBV28 and TRBJ1-1): DVKVTQSSRYLVKRTGEKVFLECVQDMDHENMFWYRQDPGLGLRLIYFSYDVKMKEKGDIPEGYSVSREKKERFSLILESASTNQTSMYLCASSLQRFGAFFGQGTRLTVV.

The gene calls are TRBV5-1 and TRBJ2-1; D is unclear. The CDR3 totals 18 residues. V lost 0 bases and J 6 bases, leaving 22 bases between the germline ends. Per germline, CDR1 SGHRS and CDR2 YFSETQ. For the CDR3, the DNA is TGCGCCAGCAGCTTGGCCTGGTTAGCAACGGCCCTCGGCAATGAGCAGTTCTTC. It is translated as CASSLAWLATALGNEQFF.

J is TRBJ1-3 and V is TRBV18, with TRBD1 matching 8 bases. CDR1 is KGHSH and CDR2 is LQKENI in the germline V gene. The length of the CDR3 is 16 residues. Trimming at V came to 2 bases and at J to 0 bases, leaving 3 bases not matched to a gene. CDR3 loop: CASSPTGGHSGNTIYF. CDR3 sequence (DNA): TGTGCCAGCTCACCAACAGGGGGACACTCTGGAAACACCATATATTTT.